The 13 T cell receptor beta chains below all came from one sample that was sequenced in a study of OX40 agonist ivuxolimab in advanced cancers. Method: immunoSEQ multiplex PCR; TCRdb's copy keeps in-frame clones and lacks some. The sample lists about 60,000 clones; about 89% were seen once. The sample consisted of CD4+ or CD8+ T cells sorted from blood, taken in a trial of the OX40 agonist ivuxolimab. The source of these receptors is an adult with an advanced solid tumor such as melanoma, head and neck, liver or kidney cancer.

The rearrangement links TRBV7-6 to TRBJ2-5; D uncertain. The V and J ends lost 2 bases and 5 bases respectively, with 12 bases between them. This CDR3 comprises 14 residues. Germline CDR1 is SGHVS and CDR2 is FNYEAQ. This CDR3 reads CASSLLNPWETQYF. The CDR3 DNA follows: TGTGCCAGCAGCTTACTTAATCCATGGGAGACCCAGTACTTC.

The chain employs TRBV4-1 and TRBJ2-7, with 8 bases fitting TRBD2. The CDR3 is 19 residues long. Germline lookup yields CDR1 MGHRA and CDR2 YSYEKL. V dropped 1 base and J dropped 2; count of bases not matched to a gene: 16. CDR3 nucleotides: TGCGCCAGCAGCCAAGTTGTTAGCGGGGATTTTACCCTTACCTACGAGCAGTACTTC. It specifies CASSQVVSGDFTLTYEQYF.

CDR3 DNA: TGTGCCAGCAGTTTTCCACCCGACCGCCCTGAAGCTTTCTTT. Translating gives CASSFPPDRPEAFF. J is TRBJ1-1 and V is TRBV28; the D is unclear. Germline V gives CDR1 MDHEN, CDR2 SYDVKM. This CDR3 contains 14 residues. V gave up 3 bases and J gave up 6 bases, with 14 bases separating them.

The V call is TRBV7-2, the J call TRBJ2-7; 8 bases map to TRBD2. The CDR3 is 16 residues long. After removal of 2 bases from V and 3 bases from J, the junction contained 9 bases not matched to a gene. CDR1 and CDR2 (germline): SGHTA, FQGNSA. The CDR3 nucleotides read TGTGCCAGCAGCTTAATGAGAGGGGGACTAGGCTACGAGCAGTACTTC. Translation gives CASSLMRGGLGYEQYF.

The CDR3 is CASSLTSDSNQPQHF. CDR3 sequence (DNA): TGTGCCAGCAGTTTGACCTCCGATAGCAATCAGCCCCAGCATTTT. The chain has TRBV28 and TRBJ1-5; D is undetermined. Trimming removed 3 bases from V and 0 bases from J, with 9 bases in between. The CDR3 has 15 residues. Germline V gives CDR1 MDHEN, CDR2 SYDVKM.

This rearrangement joins TRBV19 to TRBJ2-2; D gene uncertain. The CDR3 contains 14 residues. V was clipped by 3 bases and J by 1 base, with 6 bases between them. Germline assignment: CDR1 LNHDA and CDR2 SQIVND (reference sequence). Here the CDR3 DNA reads TGTGCCAGTAGTATCTTACAGAACACCGGGGAGCTGTTTTTT. It translates to CASSILQNTGELFF.

This clone has a handful of counts. The chain is built from TRBV19 and TRBJ2-3, with 10 bases identical to TRBD2. After removal of 5 bases from V and 5 bases from J, the junction contained 10 bases not matched to a gene. This CDR3 has 16 residues. In germline, CDR1 is LNHDA, CDR2 SQIVND (reference sequence). CDR3 nucleotide sequence: TGTGCCAGTAGTGCCCGGACTAGCGGTGAAGTAGATACGCAGTATTTT. This sequence encodes CASSARTSGEVDTQYF.

The chain recombines TRBV28 with TRBJ1-4, with 7 bases identical to TRBD1. The CDR3 sequence is 16 residues long. Per the germline V gene, CDR1 is MDHEN and CDR2 is SYDVKM. V was pared by 4 bases and J by 7 bases, with 12 bases of the junction left unmatched. CDR3 sequence: CASSSSRSQGGEKLFF. The CDR3 DNA reads as TGTGCCAGCAGTTCATCCCGGAGCCAGGGGGGTGAAAAACTGTTTTTT.

The J gene is TRBJ1-1, the V gene TRBV5-1; D not certain. Germline lookup yields CDR1 SGHRS and CDR2 YFSETQ. The CDR3 is 14 amino acids. V lost 2 bases, J lost 4 bases, and 12 bases lay in between. The CDR3 sequence is CASSFQEGSTEAFF. The DNA of the CDR3 is TGCGCCAGCAGCTTCCAGGAAGGGAGCACTGAAGCTTTCTTT.

This rearrangement joins TRBV28 to TRBJ2-7; 7 bases map to TRBD2. The ends lost 1 base at V and 8 bases at J; junction bases unmatched: 5. Germline loops: CDR1 MDHEN, CDR2 SYDVKM. This CDR3 contains 13 residues. The CDR3 here is CASSLLGGSKQYF. DNA of the CDR3: TGTGCCAGCAGTTTATTAGGCGGGAGTAAGCAGTACTTC.

The chain combines TRBV5-1 with TRBJ2-3; the D is unclear. In germline, CDR1 is SGHRS, CDR2 YFSETQ. V was clipped by 4 bases and J by 5 bases, with 14 bases between them. This CDR3 has 14 amino acids. CDR3 sequence: CASSLGRIKDTQYF. CDR3 nucleotide sequence: TGCGCCAGCAGCCTCGGACGGATTAAAGATACGCAGTATTTT.

This clone showed up just once. V and J are TRBV15 and TRBJ2-1, with 9 nucleotides matching TRBD1. The CDR3 has 17 residues. The J segment lost 7 bases and the V segment lost 1 base, leaving 11 bases of the junction unmatched. Germline CDR1 is LNHNV and CDR2 is YYDKDF (reference sequence). The DNA of the CDR3 is TGTGCCACCAGCAGAGGGTTAGGACAGGGGAATCGGAATGAGCAGTTCTTC. It translates to CATSRGLGQGNRNEQFF.

The chain has TRBV6-4 and TRBJ1-1; 10 positions agree with TRBD1. The CDR3 loop spans 14 amino acids. V was pared by 3 bases and J by 4 bases, with 2 bases of the junction left unmatched. Germline CDR1 is MRHNA and CDR2 is SNTAGT. The CDR3 reads CASSEDRGSTEAFF. The CDR3 bases are TGTGCCAGCAGTGAGGACAGGGGGAGCACTGAAGCTTTCTTT.